Sequencing of this T cell receptor (beta chain) was carried out in a study of shared clonotypes between healthy human individuals. This table comes from immunoSEQ multiplex PCR, and its TCRdb copy is limited to in-frame clones, with some not included. This sample has over 2,000,000 clones, with around 93% found just once. The CDR3 has 15 amino acids. CDR1 and CDR2 (germline): MNHEY, SMNVEV (reference sequence). Trimming removed 8 bases from V and 5 bases from J; junction bases left unmatched: 12. In the naive CD8 group, cells lacked CD45RO and were positively selected for CCR7, so terminally differentiated effector memory CD45RA+ cells were left out.

This receptor was obtained from a man aged 18 to 29 in good health. Some clones in this sample may be carry-over from other donors' samples. This sequence joins TRBV27 and TRBJ2-1; 7 nucleotides line up with TRBD1. Sequenced input: naive CD8+ T cells from PBMCs. In DNA form, the CDR3 reads TGTGCCAGCGACCCGGTACAGGGGCCACACAATGAGCAGTTCTTC. It yields the protein CASDPVQGPHNEQFF.